These 25 T cell receptor beta chains came from one sample sequenced in a study of blood T cell repertoires in COVID-19. Generated by immunoSEQ multiplex PCR, the TCRdb table keeps only in-frame clones and is missing some. Among approximately 140,000 clones listed, approximately 80% were seen once. Sequenced input: peripheral blood. The receptors shown here come from a man aged 70-80 years with acute or convalescent COVID-19.

This clone came up once. The chain has TRBV12-3 or TRBV12-4 and TRBJ2-7; D perhaps matches TRBD2 (6 bases). The V end lost 4 bases, the J end lost 2 bases, and 9 bases lay between the germline ends. The CDR3 runs to 13 residues. CDR3 residues: CASSSGVTYEQYF. In DNA form, the CDR3 reads TGTGCCAGCAGTTCGGGAGTCACCTACGAGCAGTACTTC.

The chain's CDR3 is CASSLEPGGSDTQYF. Here the CDR3 DNA reads TGTGCCAGCAGCTTGGAACCGGGGGGGTCAGATACGCAGTATTTT. The J gene is TRBJ2-3, the V gene TRBV5-5, with 8 positions matching TRBD2. Looked up from germline, CDR1 is SGHKS and CDR2 is YYEKEE (reference sequence). CDR3 length: 15 amino acids. Trimming at V came to 0 bases and at J to 4 bases, leaving 4 bases not matched to a gene.

This chain connects TRBV24-1 to TRBJ2-5, with 8 positions matching TRBD2. The CDR3 runs to 14 residues. Per the germline V gene, CDR1 is KGHDR and CDR2 is SFDVKD. The junction had 4 bases not matched to a gene; V was cut back by 7 bases and J by 1 base. The CDR3 nucleotides are TGTGCCACCAGCGCGGGGGGAAGCCAAGAGACCCAGTACTTC. Translating gives CATSAGGSQETQYF.

V usage is TRBV19 and J usage is TRBJ2-7; tentatively, D is TRBD2 (5 bases). Germline CDR1 and CDR2: LNHDA and SQIVND (reference sequence). There are 13 residues in the CDR3. Trimming took off 3 bases at V and 5 bases at J, with 11 bases between the two ends. CDR3 nucleotide sequence: TGTGCCAGTAGTATGGGCTACGGGGACGAGCAGTACTTC. Protein: CASSMGYGDEQYF. Combining the CDR3 with reference TRBV19 and TRBJ2-7 gives the whole variable domain DGGITQSPKYLFRKEGQNVTLSCEQNLNHDAMYWYRQDPGQGLRLIYYSQIVNDFQKGDIAEGYSVSREKKESFPLTVTSAQKNPTAFYLCASSMGYGDEQYFGPGTRLTVT.

This clone was detected once. The chain uses TRBV9 and TRBJ2-2; D is perhaps TRBD1 (7 bases). Germline V gives CDR1 SGDLS, CDR2 YYNGEE. V was clipped by 3 bases and J by 4 bases, with 10 bases between them. This CDR3 is built from 14 residues. CDR3 protein: CASSAQGGTGELFF. The CDR3 DNA sequence: TGTGCCAGCAGCGCTCAGGGGGGCACCGGGGAGCTGTTTTTT.

The chain links TRBV18 to TRBJ1-1; 9 nucleotides line up with TRBD1. The CDR3 runs to 17 residues. CDR1 is KGHSH and CDR2 is LQKENI in the germline V gene. V was clipped by 1 base and J by 3 bases; unmatched bases: 9. DNA of the CDR3: TGTGCCAGCTCACCACGAATCGTACAGGGGGCGGACACTGAAGCTTTCTTT. Encoded protein: CASSPRIVQGADTEAFF. Using reference TRBV18 and TRBJ1-1 for the parts outside the CDR3, the full variable domain is NAGVMQNPRHLVRRRGQEARLRCSPMKGHSHVYWYRQLPEEGLKFMVYLQKENIIDESGMPKERFSAEFPKEGPSILRIQQVVRGDSAAYFCASSPRIVQGADTEAFFGQGTRLTVV.

V gene TRBV4-2 combines with J gene TRBJ2-3, with 10 bases that match TRBD2. Germline V gene sequence: CDR1 LGHNA, CDR2 YNFKEQ. The CDR3 spans 19 residues. J gave up 0 bases and V 1 base, and 10 bases lay outside the gene matches. DNA for the CDR3: TGTGCCAGCAGCCAAGGGCTAGCGGGGGCCGATGGAAGCACAGATACGCAGTATTTT. It yields the protein CASSQGLAGADGSTDTQYF.

Concerning this clone: Germline is not matched at one junction end, which may reflect a read error. The rearrangement joins TRBV7-7 to TRBJ2-7; D ambiguous. The CDR3 has 14 amino acids. Germline CDR1 and CDR2: SSHAT and FNYEAQ (reference sequence). CDR3 DNA sequence: TGTGCTAGCAGCTTATCACACGACTCCTACGAGCAGTACTTC. This encodes CASSLSHDSYEQYF.

This clone was seen just once. This chain uses TRBV4-2 with TRBJ2-2, with D perhaps TRBD2 (5 bases). Trimming cost V 4 bases and J 0 bases, with 6 bases left between them. CDR1 is LGHNA and CDR2 is YNFKEQ in the germline V gene. The CDR3 sequence is 14 residues long. CDR3 residues: CASSLSANTGELFF. The CDR3 bases are TGTGCCAGCAGCCTTAGCGCGAACACCGGGGAGCTGTTTTTT.

The table lists this clone with a few counts. The chain couples TRBV28 to TRBJ2-1; D is possibly TRBD2 (6 bases). Germline V lookup: CDR1 MDHEN, CDR2 SYDVKM. The CDR3 runs to 16 residues. The V and J ends lost 1 base and 0 bases respectively, with 10 bases between them. The CDR3 DNA is TGTGCCAGCAGTTTATTGGGGGGAAGCTCCTACAATGAGCAGTTCTTC. Its translation: CASSLLGGSSYNEQFF.

This chain's CDR3 is CGGRKAPEDGELFF. CDR3 in DNA: TGTGGGGGCAGAAAGGCCCCCGAAGACGGGGAGCTGTTTTTT. The rearrangement joins TRBV5-8 to TRBJ2-2; a weak D match, TRBD1 (5 bases). The germline V gene encodes CDR1 SGHTS and CDR2 YDEGEE. The CDR3 runs 14 residues.

CDR3 in amino acids: CASSLKVETGWEETQYF. The CDR3 coding sequence is TGTGCCAGCAGCTTGAAGGTTGAGACGGGATGGGAAGAGACCCAGTACTTC. The J gene is TRBJ2-5, the V gene TRBV7-3, with D possibly matching TRBD2 (5 bases). V was cut by 3 bases and J by 3 bases, with 20 bases left in between. In germline, CDR1 is SGHTA, CDR2 FQGTGA. This CDR3 region has 17 residues.

V is TRBV19 and J is TRBJ2-3; D is undetermined. Trimming took 0 bases from V and 7 from J, leaving 5 bases between them. The CDR3 loop spans 12 amino acids. CDR1 and CDR2 (germline): LNHDA, SQIVND (reference sequence). CDR3 in DNA: TGTGCCAGTAGTATAGATCTGTATACGCAGTATTTT. Protein product: CASSIDLYTQYF.

V is TRBV5-8 and J is TRBJ2-1; TRBD2 aligns across 10 bases. The CDR3 spans 16 residues. Trimming removed 1 base from V and 6 bases from J; junction bases left unmatched: 7. Germline V gene lookup returns CDR1 SGHTS and CDR2 YDEGEE. CDR3 bases: TGTGCCAGCAGCTTGAGCGGGGGGGCGTTGGGCAATGAGCAGTTCTTC. It yields the protein CASSLSGGALGNEQFF.

The chain is built from TRBV5-1 and TRBJ2-4; a weak D match, TRBD2 (6 bases). Trimming took 0 bases from V and 6 from J, leaving 13 bases between them. Per the germline V gene, CDR1 is SGHRS and CDR2 is YFSETQ. The CDR3 is made up of 15 amino acids. In DNA form, the CDR3 reads TGCGCCAGCAGCTTGGAAGGTCGGGGGAGAAACATTCAGTACTTC. Protein sequence: CASSLEGRGRNIQYF.

The CDR3, as DNA: TGTGCCAGCAGCCAAGATACTCCTAGCGGGAGTTTCACAGAGACCCAGTACTTC. Its translation is CASSQDTPSGSFTETQYF. V usage is TRBV3-1 (or the pseudogene TRBV3-2) and J usage is TRBJ2-5, with 10 bases identical to TRBD2. Germline V gives CDR1 LGHDT, CDR2 YNNKEL (reference sequence). The V and J ends lost 0 bases and 4 bases, in that order; junction bases with no gene match: 11. The CDR3 covers 18 residues.

This chain connects TRBV30 to TRBJ1-4; 8 bases fit TRBD1. The J segment lost 2 bases and the V segment lost 5 bases, leaving 7 bases of the junction unmatched. Germline CDR1 reads GTSNPN; CDR2 reads SVGIG (reference sequence). The CDR3 is 15 residues long. CDR3 in DNA: TGTGCCTGGGCCTTGGGGGACAGGACTAATGAAAAACTGTTTTTT. Its translation is CAWALGDRTNEKLFF.

The rearrangement joins TRBV3-1 (or the pseudogene TRBV3-2) to TRBJ1-4, with D maybe TRBD1 (5 bases). V lost 2 bases and J 12 bases, leaving 10 bases between the germline ends. Germline-derived CDR1 and CDR2 are LGHDT and YNNKEL (reference sequence). The CDR3 extends over 12 amino acids. For the CDR3, the DNA is TGTGCCAGCAGCCAAAGGCCGGGGGAACTGTTTTTT. As protein: CASSQRPGELFF.

The chain has TRBV28 and TRBJ1-2; D is perhaps TRBD1 (6 bases). Germline V gene lookup returns CDR1 MDHEN and CDR2 SYDVKM. This CDR3 spans 16 amino acids. V lost 5 bases and J 0 bases, leaving 16 bases between the germline ends. The CDR3 loop is CASSGGTYYTNYGYTF. The CDR3 bases are TGTGCCAGCAGTGGGGGCACCTACTATACTAACTATGGCTACACCTTC.

This chain joins TRBV5-1 and TRBJ1-4; possibly TRBD1 for D (5 bases). This CDR3 spans 13 amino acids. The germline V and J ends were trimmed by 3 bases and 7 bases, with 10 bases remaining between them. Germline V gene data show CDR1 as SGHRS and CDR2 as YFSETQ. Here the CDR3 DNA reads TGCGCCAGCAGCTACAGGCGGGGTGAAAAACTGTTTTTT. This gives the protein CASSYRRGEKLFF.

This clone occurred a few times. This rearrangement joins TRBV4-1 to TRBJ2-7; D may be TRBD1 (5 bases). Deletions cut 0 bases from V and 3 bases from J, with 18 bases between. The CDR3 runs 17 residues. Germline V gene data show CDR1 as MGHRA and CDR2 as YSYEKL. The DNA for the CDR3 is TGCGCCAGCAGCCAAGATAGGGGTAACTCACTCATCTACGAGCAGTACTTC. Encoded protein: CASSQDRGNSLIYEQYF.

The chain's CDR3 is CASGQGGIVTEAFF. The CDR3 DNA is TGTGCCAGCGGACAGGGTGGGATTGTCACTGAAGCTTTCTTT. The chain recombines TRBV2 with TRBJ1-1, with 8 bases aligning to TRBD1. V was clipped by 8 bases and J by 4 bases; unmatched bases: 9. The length of the CDR3 is 14 residues. Germline-derived CDR1 and CDR2 are SNHLY and FYNNEI.

The rearrangement uses TRBV28 and TRBJ2-7; TRBD2 agrees at 10 bases. Germline V gene data show CDR1 as MDHEN and CDR2 as SYDVKM. V shed 8 bases and J 5 bases; nucleotides not matched to a gene: 24. The CDR3 loop spans 19 amino acids. The CDR3, as DNA: TGTGCCAGCTACCCAATCGGACTAGCGGAATCGGCCGGGGGCCACGAGCAGTACTTC. This translates into CASYPIGLAESAGGHEQYF. The whole variable domain, remainder taken from reference TRBV28 and TRBJ2-7, is DVKVTQSSRYLVKRTGEKVFLECVQDMDHENMFWYRQDPGLGLRLIYFSYDVKMKEKGDIPEGYSVSREKKERFSLILESASTNQTSMYLCASYPIGLAESAGGHEQYFGPGTRLTVT.

Concerning this clone itself: At the DNA level, this CDR3 is encoded by other sequences in the same sample as well. The chain combines TRBV11-2 with TRBJ2-3, with 10 nucleotides matching TRBD2. V lost 5 bases to trimming and J lost 2 bases; unmatched junction nucleotides: 4. CDR1 and CDR2 (germline): SGHAT, FQNNGV. CDR3 length: 15 residues. CDR3 sequence reads: CASSPGLADTDTQYF. In nucleotides, the CDR3 is TGTGCCAGCAGCCCCGGACTAGCGGACACAGATACGCAGTATTTT.

This sequence joins TRBV18 and TRBJ1-5; 8 bases align to TRBD1. CDR1 is KGHSH, CDR2 LQKENI, per germline. J lost 6 bases, V lost 3 bases, and 7 bases had no gene match. The CDR3 has 15 residues. The CDR3 loop is CASSPGQGAGQPQHF. The DNA for the CDR3 is TGTGCCAGCTCACCTGGGCAGGGGGCCGGTCAGCCCCAGCATTTT.